One sample yielded the 27 T cell receptor beta chains listed below, sequenced in a study of PD-L1 blockade in urothelial cancer. Clones were sequenced by immunoSEQ multiplex PCR, and TCRdb holds only the in-frame ones, with some missing. The table has roughly 60,000 clones, over 75% seen once. The source was PBMCs, collected around atezolizumab (anti-PD-L1) treatment. Every receptor here comes from a man between 70 and 80 years old with urothelial cancer.

The chain links TRBV29-1 to TRBJ2-1; possible D gene TRBD2, 5 bases. There are 15 residues in the CDR3. V dropped 2 bases and J dropped 0 bases, with 11 bases sitting between them. Germline V gene sequence: CDR1 SQVTM, CDR2 ANQGSEA. CDR3 amino acids: CSVERRESSYNEQFF. The CDR3 DNA reads as TGCAGCGTTGAAAGAAGGGAGAGCTCCTACAATGAGCAGTTCTTC.

V and J are TRBV12-5 and TRBJ1-1, with D uncertain. Trimming pared 6 bases from V and 1 base from J, leaving 3 bases between. The CDR3 loop spans 11 amino acids. CDR1 LGHNT and CDR2 FRNRAP come from the germline V gene. The CDR3 nucleotides read TGTGCTAGTGGGAGGAACACTGAAGCTTTCTTT. This encodes CASGRNTEAFF.

This sequence joins TRBV10-3 and TRBJ1-2; a possible D gene is TRBD1 (6 bases). Trimming took off 3 bases at V and 8 bases at J, with 16 bases between the two ends. The CDR3 is 14 amino acids. Germline V gene data show CDR1 as ENHRY and CDR2 as SYGVKD. DNA of the CDR3: TGTGCCATCAGTGATAAGGGACAAACGGGAGGCTACACCTTC. Translation gives CAISDKGQTGGYTF.

The chain carries TRBV30 and TRBJ1-1; 10 nucleotides align to TRBD1. CDR3 length: 16 amino acids. V shed 3 bases and J 3 bases; nucleotides not matched to a gene: 10. Germline V lookup: CDR1 GTSNPN, CDR2 SVGIG (reference sequence). The CDR3 nucleotides read TGTGCCTGGAGCCAACGACACGGGACAGGGGACACTGAAGCTTTCTTT. As protein: CAWSQRHGTGDTEAFF.

The V and J genes are TRBV19 and TRBJ1-1, with TRBD1 as a possible D gene (5 bases). This CDR3 comprises 15 residues. Looked up from germline, CDR1 is LNHDA and CDR2 is SQIVND (reference sequence). V lost 5 bases, J lost 0 bases, and 13 bases lay in between. The CDR3 DNA reads TGTGCCAGTAGTCCCTTGGCGGGGCTGAACACTGAAGCTTTCTTT. It codes for CASSPLAGLNTEAFF.

This sequence joins TRBV7-9 and TRBJ1-5; 7 bases are shared with TRBD1. Germline V gene data show CDR1 as SEHNR and CDR2 as FQNEAQ (reference sequence). J gave up 6 bases and V 1 base, and 3 bases lay outside the gene matches. The CDR3 contains 14 residues. CDR3 protein: CASSLGDSSQPQHF. CDR3 in DNA: TGTGCCAGCAGCTTAGGGGACAGCTCTCAGCCCCAGCATTTT.

The chain links TRBV2 to TRBJ2-7; TRBD1 might be the D (6 bases). The V and J ends lost 5 bases and 5 bases respectively, with 10 bases between them. Germline lookup yields CDR1 SNHLY and CDR2 FYNNEI. The CDR3 spans 12 residues. The CDR3 protein is CASSPQGDEQYF. The CDR3 DNA is TGTGCCAGCAGTCCACAGGGAGACGAGCAGTACTTC.

The rearrangement joins TRBV10-1 to TRBJ1-4; tentatively, D is TRBD1 (6 bases). The V gene's germline CDR1 is WNHNN and CDR2 SYGVQD (reference sequence). This CDR3 has 17 amino acids. The V gene lost 4 bases and the J gene lost 0 bases, with 15 bases spanning the gap. The CDR3 nucleotides read TGCGCCAGCAGTGCTCGGACAGTTACCGCAACTAATGAAAAACTGTTTTTT. Residues: CASSARTVTATNEKLFF.

This sequence joins TRBV5-4 and TRBJ2-7, with D possibly TRBD2 on 5 matching bases. The ends were cut back, 1 base at V and 7 bases at J, with 12 bases in the middle. From germline, CDR1 is SGHNT and CDR2 YYREEE (reference sequence). The CDR3 loop spans 13 amino acids. In DNA, the CDR3 is TGTGCCAGCAGCTTGCAACTAGGTCGAGAGCAGTACTTC. Its protein product is CASSLQLGREQYF.

V gene TRBV9 combines with J gene TRBJ2-2, with TRBD2 matching over 7 bases. The V and J ends lost 4 bases and 5 bases, in that order; junction bases with no gene match: 8. The germline CDR1 and CDR2 sequences are SGDLS and YYNGEE. This CDR3 region has 15 residues. CDR3 amino acids: CASSPRAGNTGELFF. The CDR3 coding sequence is TGTGCCAGCAGCCCCCGAGCGGGAAATACCGGGGAGCTGTTTTTT.

The V call is TRBV5-6, the J call TRBJ2-7; 7 positions match TRBD2. The V gene's germline CDR1 is SGHDT and CDR2 YYEEEE. Losses at the gene ends were 1 base for V and 4 bases for J; bases not matched to a gene: 8. This CDR3 is 15 amino acids long. The CDR3 spells CASSLTGGSGYEQYF. The CDR3 DNA is TGTGCCAGCAGCTTGACGGGAGGAAGCGGATACGAGCAGTACTTC.

For the CDR3, the DNA is TGTGCCAGCAGCGCAGGGACAGGGGGAAGAGAAAAACTGTTTTTT. Protein product: CASSAGTGGREKLFF. This chain connects TRBV5-4 to TRBJ1-4, with 11 bases aligning to TRBD1. With V trimmed by 4 bases and J by 8 bases, 7 bases remained unmatched. CDR3 length: 15 amino acids. Looked up from germline, CDR1 is SGHNT and CDR2 is YYREEE (reference sequence).

The V call is TRBV19, the J call TRBJ2-7; 11 bases agree with TRBD1. The CDR3 is 14 amino acids. Germline assignment: CDR1 LNHDA and CDR2 SQIVND (reference sequence). J lost 6 bases, V lost 8 bases, and 9 bases had no gene match. This CDR3 is CASDSGQGAVEQYF. The CDR3 DNA sequence: TGTGCCAGTGACTCAGGACAGGGGGCGGTCGAGCAGTACTTC.

The genes are TRBV23-1 and TRBJ2-5; TRBD2 aligns across 11 bases. TRBV23-1 is given ORF status, its function remaining uncertain. There are 14 residues in the CDR3. Trimming cost V 5 bases and J 4 bases; bases outside gene matches: 3. The CDR3 reads CASSTSGRGETQYF. The CDR3 bases are TGCGCCAGCAGTACTAGCGGGAGAGGAGAGACCCAGTACTTC.

This clone came up a few times. The chain has TRBV5-1 and TRBJ2-1, with TRBD2 identical over 14 bases. V lost 4 bases, J lost 7 bases, and 4 bases stayed unmatched. The CDR3 consists of 15 residues. Germline assignment: CDR1 SGHRS and CDR2 YFSETQ. The CDR3 spells CASSGGLAGVNEQFF. DNA for the CDR3: TGCGCCAGCAGCGGGGGACTAGCGGGAGTGAATGAGCAGTTCTTC.

The rearrangement links TRBV19 to TRBJ2-1, with 9 bases matching TRBD2. The germline V gene encodes CDR1 LNHDA and CDR2 SQIVND (reference sequence). The CDR3 runs 15 residues. The junction had 10 bases not matched to a gene; V was cut back by 5 bases and J by 8 bases. CDR3 bases: TGTGCCAGTAGTGAGTGGCGCGGGAGGGCGCATGAGCAGTTCTTC. This sequence encodes CASSEWRGRAHEQFF.

This sequence joins TRBV9 and TRBJ2-7, with 12 nucleotides matching TRBD1. The V gene's germline CDR1 is SGDLS and CDR2 YYNGEE. CDR3 length: 15 residues. V lost 2 bases, J lost 0 bases, and 0 bases stayed unmatched. The CDR3 region is CASSVGQGASYEQYF. CDR3 DNA sequence: TGTGCCAGCAGCGTGGGACAGGGGGCCTCCTACGAGCAGTACTTC.

The rearrangement uses TRBV4-1 and TRBJ1-1, with 9 bases fitting TRBD1. This CDR3 is built from 15 residues. The germline V gene encodes CDR1 MGHRA and CDR2 YSYEKL. The junction had 8 bases not matched to a gene; V was cut back by 4 bases and J by 5 bases. As DNA, the CDR3 is TGCGCCAGCAGCCCGCCCGGGACAGGGAGGACTGAAGCTTTCTTT. This encodes CASSPPGTGRTEAFF.

The rearrangement uses TRBV19 and TRBJ2-1; 7 bases agree with TRBD2. Trimming cost V 3 bases and J 8 bases; bases outside gene matches: 4. This CDR3 has 13 amino acids. The germline gives CDR1 LNHDA, CDR2 SQIVND (reference sequence). CDR3 sequence: CASSMREGYEQFF. The CDR3 DNA reads as TGTGCCAGTAGTATGAGGGAGGGGTATGAGCAGTTCTTC. Variable domain in full (rest from reference TRBV19 and TRBJ2-1): DGGITQSPKYLFRKEGQNVTLSCEQNLNHDAMYWYRQDPGQGLRLIYYSQIVNDFQKGDIAEGYSVSREKKESFPLTVTSAQKNPTAFYLCASSMREGYEQFFGPGTRLTVL.

The chain combines TRBV11-2 with TRBJ2-1; D unresolved. The germline gives CDR1 SGHAT, CDR2 FQNNGV. This CDR3 spans 12 amino acids. V was pared by 1 base and J by 8 bases, with 6 bases between. This CDR3 reads CASSLARDEQFF. The CDR3 bases are TGTGCCAGCAGCTTAGCGCGCGATGAGCAGTTCTTC. The full variable domain, completed using reference TRBV11-2 and TRBJ2-1, is EAGVAQSPRYKIIEKRQSVAFWCNPISGHATLYWYQQILGQGPKLLIQFQNNGVVDDSQLPKDRFSAERLKGVDSTLKIQPAKLEDSAVYLCASSLARDEQFFGPGTRLTVL.

The chain recombines TRBV2 with TRBJ1-1; the match to TRBD1 covers 7 bases. The CDR3 loop spans 13 amino acids. Losses at the gene ends were 6 bases for V and 6 bases for J; bases not matched to a gene: 7. Germline CDR1 SNHLY, CDR2 FYNNEI. Here the CDR3 reads CASRGQQGAEAFF. As DNA, the CDR3 is TGTGCCAGCAGGGGACAGCAGGGGGCTGAAGCTTTCTTT.

The genes are TRBV2 and TRBJ2-5; 7 nucleotides match TRBD2. The V segment lost 6 bases and the J segment 2 bases; nucleotides outside the gene matches: 3. Germline V gene lookup returns CDR1 SNHLY and CDR2 FYNNEI. There are 13 residues in the CDR3. The CDR3 coding sequence is TGTGCCAGCAGCCGGGACTATCAAGAGACCCAGTACTTC. Amino acid sequence: CASSRDYQETQYF.

The V and J genes are TRBV28 and TRBJ1-3; D unclear. Deletions cut 3 bases from V and 0 bases from J, with 18 bases between. Germline-derived CDR1 and CDR2 are MDHEN and SYDVKM. This CDR3 region has 18 residues. The DNA for the CDR3 is TGTGCCAGCAGTTTCAATGTTCGTCAGAAAAGCTCTGGAAACACCATATATTTT. Translating gives CASSFNVRQKSSGNTIYF.

The chain recombines TRBV9 with TRBJ1-4, with D tentatively TRBD1 (5 bases). The germline V gene encodes CDR1 SGDLS and CDR2 YYNGEE. V gave up 1 base and J gave up 3 bases, with 7 bases separating them. CDR3 size: 14 residues. Here the CDR3 DNA reads TGTGCCAGCAGCGTAACAGGCGCTAATGAAAAACTGTTTTTT. Translation gives CASSVTGANEKLFF.

The rearrangement links TRBV10-3 to TRBJ2-1; D unclear. The CDR3 consists of 14 residues. Trimming left V 4 bases short and J 7 bases short, with 14 bases between. Per germline, CDR1 ENHRY and CDR2 SYGVKD. The CDR3 DNA sequence: TGTGCCATCAGTGGATCTACGTTGAGTAATGAGCAGTTCTTC. This translates into CAISGSTLSNEQFF.

Here the CDR3 reads CASSYSSYGMDEKLFF. For the CDR3, the DNA is TGTGCCAGCAGTTACTCGAGTTACGGGATGGACGAAAAACTGTTTTTT. This chain joins TRBV6-5 and TRBJ1-4; no reliable D call. CDR1 and CDR2 from the germline V gene are MNHEY and SVGAGI. The CDR3 runs 16 residues. The V end lost 0 bases, the J end lost 8 bases, and 16 bases lay between the germline ends.

The V and J genes are TRBV19 and TRBJ2-3; 9 nucleotides match TRBD2. The CDR3 runs 13 residues. The J segment lost 4 bases and the V segment lost 10 bases, leaving 6 bases of the junction unmatched. Germline-derived CDR1 and CDR2 are LNHDA and SQIVND (reference sequence). The CDR3 is CATSSGAADTQYF. CDR3 sequence (DNA): TGTGCCACCTCTAGCGGGGCAGCAGATACGCAGTATTTT.